This T cell receptor (beta chain) was sequenced during a study of blood T cell repertoires in COVID-19. In the authors' methods: For nucleated cells, counts were estimated from reference gene primer amplification. Libraries were prepared by immunoSEQ multiplex PCR; TCRdb keeps only in-frame clonotypes and omits some of them. V and J calls and clone size come straight from that table; D and trimming were deduced from the DNA. Among roughly 180,000 clones, 85% to 90% were seen once, and the ten largest hold around 6.2%. V dropped 6 bases and J dropped 5; count of bases not matched to a gene: 6. Germline V gives CDR1 LNHDA, CDR2 SQIVND (reference sequence). The CDR3 consists of 14 residues.

The chain combines TRBV19 with TRBJ2-7; 11 bases are shared with TRBD2. The material sequenced was PBMCs or T cells enriched from blood (not recorded which). The TCR sequence derives from a man aged 35 to 55 who had recovered from COVID-19. CDR3 DNA sequence: TGTGCCAGTAGCCGACTAGCGGGGACAAACGAGCAGTACTTC. Amino acids: CASSRLAGTNEQYF.